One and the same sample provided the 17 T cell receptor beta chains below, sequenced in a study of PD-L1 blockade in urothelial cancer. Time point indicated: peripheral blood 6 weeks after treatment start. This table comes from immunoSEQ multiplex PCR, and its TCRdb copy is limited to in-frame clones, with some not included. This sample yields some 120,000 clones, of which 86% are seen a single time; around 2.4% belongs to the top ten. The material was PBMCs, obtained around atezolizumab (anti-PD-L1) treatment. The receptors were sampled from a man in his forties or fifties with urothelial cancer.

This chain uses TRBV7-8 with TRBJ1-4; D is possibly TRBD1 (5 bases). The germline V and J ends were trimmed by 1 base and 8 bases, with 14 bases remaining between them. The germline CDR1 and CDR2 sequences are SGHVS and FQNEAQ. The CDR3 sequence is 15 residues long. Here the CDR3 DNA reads TGTGCCAGCAGCTTAGTGGCCAGGGCGATCGAAAAACTGTTTTTT. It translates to CASSLVARAIEKLFF.

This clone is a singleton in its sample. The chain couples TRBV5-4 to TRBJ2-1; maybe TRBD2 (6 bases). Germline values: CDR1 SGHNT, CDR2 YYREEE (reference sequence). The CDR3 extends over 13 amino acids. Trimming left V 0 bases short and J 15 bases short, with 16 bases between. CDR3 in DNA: TGTGCCAGCAGCTTGGAAGGAGGGCGCGGGGCGTTCTTC. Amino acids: CASSLEGGRGAFF.

CDR3 DNA: TGTGCCAGCAGCCGCACAGGGGTCTCGAACACCGGGGAGCTGTTTTTT. It translates to CASSRTGVSNTGELFF. The chain recombines TRBV6-6 with TRBJ2-2; 7 bases agree with TRBD1. V lost 6 bases to trimming and J lost 0 bases; unmatched junction nucleotides: 7. CDR1 and CDR2 (germline): MNHNY, SVGAGI (reference sequence). The CDR3 runs to 16 residues.

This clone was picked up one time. CDR3 amino acids: CASSRGRADNEQFF. The DNA of the CDR3 is TGCGCCAGCAGCCGGGGGAGGGCGGACAATGAGCAGTTCTTC. The chain is built from TRBV5-1 and TRBJ2-1; 7 nucleotides line up with TRBD2. The CDR3 runs to 14 residues. CDR1 is SGHRS and CDR2 is YFSETQ in the germline V gene. V trimming: 4 bases; J trimming: 5 bases; junction bases outside the gene matches: 6.

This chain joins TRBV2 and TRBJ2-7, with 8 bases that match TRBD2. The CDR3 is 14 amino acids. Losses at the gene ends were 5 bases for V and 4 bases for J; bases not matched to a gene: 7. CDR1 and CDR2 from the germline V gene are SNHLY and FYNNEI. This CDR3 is CASSYTSGGYEQYF. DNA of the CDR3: TGTGCCAGCAGTTATACATCGGGGGGGTACGAGCAGTACTTC.

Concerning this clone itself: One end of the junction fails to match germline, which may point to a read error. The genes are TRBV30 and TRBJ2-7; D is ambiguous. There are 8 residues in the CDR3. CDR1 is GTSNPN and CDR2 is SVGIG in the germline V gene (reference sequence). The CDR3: CAWRSVSF. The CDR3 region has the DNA TGTGCCTGGAGGAGTGTGTCCTTC.

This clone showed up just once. This chain's CDR3 is CASSPAGTDIYGYTF. CDR3 nucleotide sequence: TGTGCCAGCAGCCCTGCCGGGACAGATATTTATGGCTACACCTTC. This sequence joins TRBV9 and TRBJ1-2, with 7 nucleotides matching TRBD1. Germline V CDR1 and CDR2: SGDLS, YYNGEE. Germline trimming cut 4 bases from V and 5 bases from J; bases unmatched to any gene: 11. The CDR3 sequence is 15 residues long.

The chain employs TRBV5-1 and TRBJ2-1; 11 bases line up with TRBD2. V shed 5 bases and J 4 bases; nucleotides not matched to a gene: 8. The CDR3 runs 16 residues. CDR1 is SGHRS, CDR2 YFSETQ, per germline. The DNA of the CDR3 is TGCGCCAGCAGTTCCAGCGGGACTAGCGGTTACAATGAGCAGTTCTTC. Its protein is CASSSSGTSGYNEQFF.

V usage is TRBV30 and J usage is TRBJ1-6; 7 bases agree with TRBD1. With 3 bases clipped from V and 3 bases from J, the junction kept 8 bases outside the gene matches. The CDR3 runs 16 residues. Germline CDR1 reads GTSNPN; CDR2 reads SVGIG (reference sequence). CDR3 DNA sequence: TGTGCCTGGAGAGAAAGGGACAGTCTCTATAATTCACCCCTCCACTTT. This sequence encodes CAWRERDSLYNSPLHF.

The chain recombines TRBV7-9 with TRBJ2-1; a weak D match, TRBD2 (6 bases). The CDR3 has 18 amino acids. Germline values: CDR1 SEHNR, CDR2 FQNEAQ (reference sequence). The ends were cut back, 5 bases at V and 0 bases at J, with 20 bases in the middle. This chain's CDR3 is CASSPQTLSGASYNEQFF. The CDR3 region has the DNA TGTGCCAGCAGCCCCCAAACACTTAGCGGAGCCTCCTACAATGAGCAGTTCTTC.

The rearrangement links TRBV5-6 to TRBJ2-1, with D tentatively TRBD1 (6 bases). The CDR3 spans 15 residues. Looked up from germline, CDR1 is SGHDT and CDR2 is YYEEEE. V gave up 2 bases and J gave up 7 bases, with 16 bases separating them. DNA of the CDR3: TGTGCCAGCAGCTTAAACAGGGCCCCCGGAAATGAGCAGTTCTTC. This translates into CASSLNRAPGNEQFF.

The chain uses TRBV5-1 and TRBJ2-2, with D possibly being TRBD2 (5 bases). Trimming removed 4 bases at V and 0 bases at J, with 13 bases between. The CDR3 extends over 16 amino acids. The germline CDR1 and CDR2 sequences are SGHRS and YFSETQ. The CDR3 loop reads CASSTGLNANTGELFF. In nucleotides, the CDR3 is TGCGCCAGCAGCACCGGACTCAACGCGAACACCGGGGAGCTGTTTTTT.

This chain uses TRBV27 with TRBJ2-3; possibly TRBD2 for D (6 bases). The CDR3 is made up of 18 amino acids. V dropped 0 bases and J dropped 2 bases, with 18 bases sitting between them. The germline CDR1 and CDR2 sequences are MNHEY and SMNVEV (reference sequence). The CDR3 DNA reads TGTGCCAGCAGTTTATCGACTCCCGTTAGCGGATACACAGATACGCAGTATTTT. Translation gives CASSLSTPVSGYTDTQYF.

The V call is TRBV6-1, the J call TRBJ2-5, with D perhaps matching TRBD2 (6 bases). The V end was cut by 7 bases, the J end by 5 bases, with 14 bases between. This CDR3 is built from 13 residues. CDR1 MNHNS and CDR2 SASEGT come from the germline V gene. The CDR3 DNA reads TGTGCCAGCATTATGACTAGTCCCGAGACCCAGTACTTC. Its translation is CASIMTSPETQYF.

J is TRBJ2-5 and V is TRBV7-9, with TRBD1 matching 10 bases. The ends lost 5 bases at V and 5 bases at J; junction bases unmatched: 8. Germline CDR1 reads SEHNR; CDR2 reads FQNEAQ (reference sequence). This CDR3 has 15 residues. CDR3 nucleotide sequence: TGTGCCAGCAGCCCCCGGGACAGGGGATGGGAGACCCAGTACTTC. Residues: CASSPRDRGWETQYF.

The CDR3 nucleotides are TGTGCCAGCAGCTTAGGAGGAGGGGAAAATGGAAACACCATATATTTT. Its translation is CASSLGGGENGNTIYF. The chain employs TRBV7-6 and TRBJ1-3; D may be TRBD1 (5 bases). Looked up from germline, CDR1 is SGHVS and CDR2 is FNYEAQ. With 1 base removed from V and 3 bases from J, the gap between germline ends came to 13 bases. CDR3 length equals 16 residues.

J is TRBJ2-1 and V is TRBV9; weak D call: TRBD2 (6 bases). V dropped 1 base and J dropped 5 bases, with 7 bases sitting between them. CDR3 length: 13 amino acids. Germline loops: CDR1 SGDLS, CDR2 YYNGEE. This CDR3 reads CASSVLANNEQFF. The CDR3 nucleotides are TGTGCCAGCAGCGTACTAGCGAACAATGAGCAGTTCTTC.